The rows below give T cell receptor beta chains drawn from one sample of a study of blood T cell repertoires in COVID-19. Here immunoSEQ multiplex PCR was the method, and the copy in TCRdb shows in-frame clones only, minus some. The sample records about 97,000 clones, approximately 87% being singletons. The specimen was peripheral blood. The source is a human donor in a cohort sampled during active COVID-19. Each CDR3 is given with its conserved first and last residue. The order of the fields is J gene, clone size, V gene, D gene, CDR3 DNA, CDR3 protein. The D gene is left open where the match is weak. Rows may omit the clone size; those that give it use once, few, many or a size class.

J gene: TRBJ1-1; clone size: NA; V gene: TRBV7-2; D gene: NA; CDR3 DNA: TGTGCCAGCAGCTCCCCCGGGCGGGGTCTTGGGGCTTTCTTT; CDR3 protein: CASSSPGRGLGAFF
J gene: TRBJ2-7; clone size: NA; V gene: TRBV27; D gene: TRBD2; CDR3 DNA: TGTGCCAGCAGTTTGACTAGCGGGGTTTTCTACGAGCAGTACTTC; CDR3 protein: CASSLTSGVFYEQYF
J gene: TRBJ2-7; clone size: few; V gene: TRBV5-1; D gene: TRBD1; CDR3 DNA: TGCGCCAGCAGCGAGACGGGACAGGGGATCTACGAGCAGTACTTC; CDR3 protein: CASSETGQGIYEQYF
J gene: TRBJ1-5; clone size: NA; V gene: TRBV27; D gene: NA; CDR3 DNA: TGTGCCAGCAGGGAGGGAGGGAGGGCCAATCAGCCCCAGCATTTT; CDR3 protein: CASREGGRANQPQHF
J gene: TRBJ2-2; clone size: NA; V gene: TRBV7-2; D gene: NA; CDR3 DNA: TGTGCCAGCAGCTCCCTGGGGAGCGGGACAACACGCGGGGAGCTGTTTTTT; CDR3 protein: CASSSLGSGTTRGELFF
J gene: TRBJ2-7; clone size: NA; V gene: TRBV3-1/TRBV3-2; D gene: TRBD1; CDR3 DNA: TGTGCCAGCAGCCCCCGGGACAGGGTCTACGAGCAGTACTTC; CDR3 protein: CASSPRDRVYEQYF
J gene: TRBJ2-3; clone size: NA; V gene: TRBV19; D gene: NA; CDR3 DNA: TGTGCCAGTGGAGAATCCGGGACATCCACAGATACGCAGTATTTT; CDR3 protein: CASGESGTSTDTQYF
J gene: TRBJ2-3; clone size: NA; V gene: TRBV6-2/TRBV6-3; D gene: NA; CDR3 DNA: TGTGCCAGCAGTTACTCCTGGCGGATCACAGATACGCAGTATTTT; CDR3 protein: CASSYSWRITDTQYF
J gene: TRBJ1-4; clone size: NA; V gene: TRBV6-2/TRBV6-3; D gene: TRBD1; CDR3 DNA: TGTGCCAGCAGCTCCGGGACAGGGGATGAAAAACTGTTTTTT; CDR3 protein: CASSSGTGDEKLFF
J gene: TRBJ2-3; clone size: few; V gene: TRBV3-1/TRBV3-2; D gene: TRBD1; CDR3 DNA: TGTGCCAGCAGCCACTCGACAGGGTTCAGCCCAGATACGCAGTATTTT; CDR3 protein: CASSHSTGFSPDTQYF
J gene: TRBJ2-3; clone size: NA; V gene: TRBV6-2/TRBV6-3; D gene: TRBD2; CDR3 DNA: TGTGCCAGCAGTAATACCGGGACTACCGACACAGATACGCAGTATTTT; CDR3 protein: CASSNTGTTDTDTQYF
J gene: TRBJ1-2; clone size: NA; V gene: TRBV5-1; D gene: TRBD1; CDR3 DNA: TGCGCCAGCAGCTTGGAGGGACAGGGGACCTATGGCTACACCTTC; CDR3 protein: CASSLEGQGTYGYTF
J gene: TRBJ1-2; clone size: NA; V gene: TRBV2; D gene: NA; CDR3 DNA: TGTGCCAGCAGTGCCCAGGCCAACTATGGCTACACCTTC; CDR3 protein: CASSAQANYGYTF
J gene: TRBJ1-1; clone size: NA; V gene: TRBV2; D gene: NA; CDR3 DNA: TGTGCCAGCAGTGGGCAGGGAGGCACTGAAGCTTTCTTT; CDR3 protein: CASSGQGGTEAFF
J gene: TRBJ1-5; clone size: NA; V gene: TRBV27; D gene: TRBD1; CDR3 DNA: TGTGCCAGCAGTCCAATACCAACCGGGACAGATCAGCCCCAGCATTTT; CDR3 protein: CASSPIPTGTDQPQHF
J gene: TRBJ2-7; clone size: NA; V gene: TRBV6-6; D gene: TRBD1; CDR3 DNA: TGTGCCAGCAGTTCAGGACAGGGACCCTACGAGCAGTACTTC; CDR3 protein: CASSSGQGPYEQYF
J gene: TRBJ1-2; clone size: NA; V gene: TRBV19; D gene: TRBD1; CDR3 DNA: TGTGCCAGCCTTGAGACAGGGGGCGGCTATGGCTACACCTTC; CDR3 protein: CASLETGGGYGYTF
J gene: TRBJ1-1; clone size: NA; V gene: TRBV2; D gene: TRBD1; CDR3 DNA: TGTGCCAGCAGAGATCAGTGGGACAGCTCGGAAGCTTTCTTT; CDR3 protein: CASRDQWDSSEAFF
J gene: TRBJ2-2; clone size: NA; V gene: TRBV7-2; D gene: NA; CDR3 DNA: TGTGCCAGCAGCCTAAGAGGGACTCGCGCGAACACCGGGGAGCTGTTTTTT; CDR3 protein: CASSLRGTRANTGELFF
J gene: TRBJ2-6; clone size: NA; V gene: TRBV28; D gene: NA; CDR3 DNA: TGTGCCAGCAGTGTCACGAGGGTTCTACTCTCTGGGGCCAACGTCCTGACTTTC; CDR3 protein: CASSVTRVLLSGANVLTF
J gene: TRBJ2-1; clone size: NA; V gene: TRBV7-2; D gene: NA; CDR3 DNA: TGTGCCAGCAGCTTGGAGTACTCGAACAATGAGCAGTTCTTC; CDR3 protein: CASSLEYSNNEQFF
J gene: TRBJ2-7; clone size: once; V gene: TRBV10-3; D gene: TRBD1; CDR3 DNA: TGTGCCATCAGAGAGGGGGCCTCGGGCTCCTACGAGCAGTACTTC; CDR3 protein: CAIREGASGSYEQYF
J gene: TRBJ1-1; clone size: NA; V gene: TRBV15; D gene: NA; CDR3 DNA: TGTGCCACCAGCAGACAAACAGGGAGCGCGGGGGGGACTGAAGCTTTCTTT; CDR3 protein: CATSRQTGSAGGTEAFF
J gene: TRBJ2-1; clone size: NA; V gene: TRBV5-1; D gene: TRBD2; CDR3 DNA: TGCGCCAGCAGCCCTGAACTAGCGGGAGGACGGGAGCAGTTCTTC; CDR3 protein: CASSPELAGGREQFF
J gene: TRBJ2-1; clone size: NA; V gene: TRBV24-1; D gene: NA; CDR3 DNA: TGTGCCACCAGTGATGCCGGGACACACAATGAGCAGTTCTTC; CDR3 protein: CATSDAGTHNEQFF
J gene: TRBJ1-2; clone size: NA; V gene: TRBV10-2; D gene: NA; CDR3 DNA: TGCGCCAGCAGTCGGGAACTAAGGCCAGAGGGCTACACCTTC; CDR3 protein: CASSRELRPEGYTF
J gene: TRBJ2-1; clone size: NA; V gene: TRBV6-6; D gene: NA; CDR3 DNA: TGTGCCAGCTGGAACAGGGAGAGCTCCTACAATGAGCAGTTCTTC; CDR3 protein: CASWNRESSYNEQFF
J gene: TRBJ2-1; clone size: once; V gene: TRBV7-6; D gene: TRBD2; CDR3 DNA: TGTGCCAGCAGCTATGGACTAGCGGGGGTTAATGAGCAGTTCTTC; CDR3 protein: CASSYGLAGVNEQFF
J gene: TRBJ2-1; clone size: NA; V gene: TRBV11-2; D gene: NA; CDR3 DNA: TGTGCCAGCAGCCATGCCAGGGGATACAATGAGCAGTTCTTC; CDR3 protein: CASSHARGYNEQFF